This T cell receptor (beta chain) is drawn from a study of identical twins. For this clonotype: The target antigen is unknown.

Study-level results: With monozygotic twins, out-of-frame TCR alpha sharing exceeded what models estimated. Invariant MAIT and iNKT cells may have partly biased zero-insertion analyses.

A single record per CDR3 protein comes from TCRdb applying MiXCR to the 5' RACE reads. Here the sample spans about 470,000 distinct CDR3 sequences, 24% being singletons. The ends were cut back, 5 bases at V and 6 bases at J, with 2 bases in the middle. The CDR3 loop spans 9 amino acids. Germline-derived CDR1 and CDR2 are DFQATT and SNEGSKA (reference sequence). This same sample was also part of a study on T cells expressing NK-cell markers. This second report adds: Just one sequenced donor of eight was HCMV-seronegative, while seven were seropositive. Among several donors, these clonotypes also ranked first in the CD3+CD56-NKG2C+ fraction.

The sample taken for sequencing was CD4+ T cells sorted from blood. The chain employs TRBV20-1 and TRBJ2-1; unclear D gene. The TCR was taken from a young woman in good health. CDR3 nucleotides: TGCAGTGCTCTCAATGAGCAGTTCTTC. Protein: CSALNEQFF.